This section outlines one T cell receptor beta chain sequence together with its context. This specimen belongs to a study of blood T cell repertoires in COVID-19. About the research overall: The origin of the acute and convalescent COVID-19 samples was the United States, Italy and Spain. The analysed material was cDNA or gDNA that came from T cells, B-cell-depleted T cells, or PBMCs.

With 2 bases clipped from V and 3 bases from J, the junction kept 4 bases outside the gene matches. This CDR3 spans 16 amino acids. Looked up from germline, CDR1 is ENHRY and CDR2 is SYGVKD. Methods used by the authors: By means of reference gene primer amplification, nucleated cell counts were estimated. Using immunoSEQ multiplex PCR, the repertoire was profiled, and TCRdb retains in-frame clones only, with some absent. V, J and clone size are taken as reported in that table, and D and trimming were inferred from the DNA itself. Altogether fewer than 300,000 clones are present, approximately 90% being singletons, with the ten largest covering 2.2%.

The rearrangement joins TRBV10-3 to TRBJ1-4, with TRBD1 matching over 9 bases. The sequence came from a woman aged 25 to 39 with COVID-19, enrolled during active disease. The sequenced material came from peripheral blood. CDR3 protein: CAISEKDRGANEKLFF. The CDR3 DNA is TGTGCCATCAGTGAGAAGGACAGGGGAGCTAATGAAAAACTGTTTTTT.